This T cell receptor beta chain stems from a study of post-analysis software for immune sequencing data. On the study more broadly: Included among the disease courses, which were recorded for the cohort, were relapsing-remitting, secondary progressive and progressive-relapsing multiple sclerosis. Study-wide results and limits: Patients had higher frequencies than controls of about five TRBV segments, including TRBV5-6, TRBV5-1 and TRBV20-1. Patients with multiple sclerosis recorded significantly lower normalized Chao1 diversity than controls, the study found. Strong co-clustering by F measure was seen for same-batch samples.

The CDR3 totals 15 residues. V was cut by 4 bases and J by 2 bases, with 14 bases left in between. Germline loops: CDR1 MNHEY, CDR2 SMNVEV (reference sequence). This clonotype has just a few counts. Antigen specificity is unknown. Built from TCR beta cDNA, the libraries had unique molecular identifiers in them. T cells numbering about 0.95 to 11 million gave rise to about 490,000 cDNA molecules. TCRdb ran MiXCR on the PCR reads and lists one entry per CDR3 protein. Found here are hundreds of thousands of distinct CDR3 sequences, roughly 27% of them singletons; the top ten hold 0.55% to 0.65%. Sequenced sample: blood. The J gene is TRBJ2-5, the V gene TRBV27; a possible D gene is TRBD1 (5 bases). This receptor was obtained from a girl under 18 with multiple sclerosis. The CDR3 here is CASSSRARWQETQYF. The CDR3 DNA is TGTGCCAGCAGTTCCAGGGCAAGATGGCAAGAGACCCAGTACTTC.